Below, 23 T cell receptor beta chains from the same sample are listed, as sequenced in a study of T cell responses to AZD1222 COVID-19 vaccine. Measured with immunoSEQ multiplex PCR; TCRdb has only the in-frame clones, and not every one. This table has over 100,000 clones, 85% to 90% appearing once. The sample here was peripheral blood, taken on day 0 of AZD1222 vaccination. These receptors all stem from an adult in good health.

This chain links TRBV27 with TRBJ2-7; D may be TRBD2 (6 bases). Germline-derived CDR1 and CDR2 are MNHEY and SMNVEV (reference sequence). V gave up 4 bases and J gave up 6 bases, with 13 bases separating them. CDR3 length: 13 amino acids. The CDR3 protein is CASSSYLEGEQYF. In DNA, the CDR3 is TGTGCCAGCAGTTCCTACTTGGAGGGCGAGCAGTACTTC.

The chain combines TRBV5-4 with TRBJ2-1; the D gene is possibly TRBD2 (6 bases). V was clipped by 4 bases and J by 6 bases, with 14 bases between them. In germline, CDR1 is SGHNT, CDR2 YYREEE (reference sequence). This CDR3 is 14 amino acids long. The CDR3 nucleotides read TGTGCCAGCAGCCTACCCGGGGAGGCCAATGAGCAGTTCTTC. This encodes CASSLPGEANEQFF.

This chain links TRBV18 with TRBJ1-1, with D uncertain. Germline values: CDR1 KGHSH, CDR2 LQKENI. The CDR3 contains 13 residues. V was cut by 7 bases and J by 3 bases, with 12 bases left in between. This chain's CDR3 is CASLQNQDTEAFF. In nucleotides, the CDR3 is TGTGCCAGCTTACAGAACCAGGACACTGAAGCTTTCTTT.

This clone was seen more than once but under ten times. This chain connects TRBV19 to TRBJ1-2; 7 bases line up with TRBD1. The CDR3 loop spans 14 amino acids. Germline CDR1 is LNHDA and CDR2 is SQIVND (reference sequence). The V gene end was trimmed by 5 bases and the J gene end by 7 bases; junction bases not matched to a gene: 10. The CDR3 is CASSRQGNSAGYTF. Written as DNA, the CDR3 is TGTGCCAGTAGTCGACAGGGTAACTCCGCTGGCTACACCTTC.

A few counts support this clone. The chain combines TRBV18 with TRBJ2-7, with 9 bases matching TRBD1. The CDR3 has 15 residues. V was pared by 2 bases and J by 4 bases, with 6 bases of the junction left unmatched. The germline gives CDR1 KGHSH, CDR2 LQKENI. CDR3 protein: CASSPTAGTGYEQYF. CDR3 bases: TGTGCCAGCTCACCAACAGCCGGGACAGGGTACGAGCAGTACTTC.

The chain carries TRBV15 and TRBJ2-3; D gene ambiguous. Germline assignment: CDR1 LNHNV and CDR2 YYDKDF (reference sequence). V gave up 0 bases and J gave up 3 bases, with 10 bases separating them. This CDR3 is 15 amino acids long. Here the CDR3 DNA reads TGTGCCACCAGCAGAGAACAGCGTCCTACAGATACGCAGTATTTT. This codes for CATSREQRPTDTQYF.

The chain's CDR3 is CASSGDTFYEQYF. The CDR3 region has the DNA TGTGCCAGCAGCGGGGACACTTTCTACGAGCAGTACTTC. The chain recombines TRBV2 with TRBJ2-7; a weak D match, TRBD1 (6 bases). V lost 6 bases and J 3 bases, leaving 12 bases between the germline ends. The CDR3 covers 13 residues. Per germline, CDR1 SNHLY and CDR2 FYNNEI.

V usage is TRBV28 and J usage is TRBJ2-7, with TRBD1 matching over 7 bases. This CDR3 has 15 amino acids. Germline V CDR1 and CDR2: MDHEN, SYDVKM. V lost 4 bases, J lost 3 bases, and 9 bases stayed unmatched. The CDR3 sequence is CASSSPQGYYYEQYF. In nucleotides, the CDR3 is TGTGCCAGCAGTTCCCCACAGGGGTACTACTACGAGCAGTACTTC.

This clone was found once. The chain carries TRBV5-6 and TRBJ1-1; tentative D call: TRBD1 (6 bases). V lost 3 bases to trimming and J lost 1 base, with 16 bases between them. The CDR3 runs 16 residues. The germline CDR1 and CDR2 sequences are SGHDT and YYEEEE. The DNA for the CDR3 is TGTGCCAGCAGCTGGTTGGGGACAACAAAGAACACTGAAGCTTTCTTT. This codes for CASSWLGTTKNTEAFF.

This chain connects TRBV7-2 to TRBJ1-6; the match to TRBD1 covers 7 bases. V lost 3 bases to trimming and J lost 5 bases; unmatched junction nucleotides: 7. The CDR3 spans 16 residues. Per the germline V gene, CDR1 is SGHTA and CDR2 is FQGNSA. The CDR3 DNA follows: TGTGCCAGCAGCTTCATACAGGGGCGTAATAATTCACCCCTCCACTTT. Encoded protein: CASSFIQGRNNSPLHF.

This clone was counted only a few times. The rearrangement uses TRBV6-5 and TRBJ2-1, with a possible D match to TRBD2 (6 bases). The germline V and J ends were trimmed by 6 bases and 10 bases, with 16 bases remaining between them. This CDR3 contains 13 residues. Germline CDR1 is MNHEY and CDR2 is SVGAGI. The DNA for the CDR3 is TGTGCCAGCAGCAGGGACCCTGGGGGGGAGCAGTTCTTC. Its protein product is CASSRDPGGEQFF.

This chain's CDR3 is CASTTTGSSGNTIYF. The CDR3 nucleotides are TGTGCCAGCACCACAACAGGGAGCTCTGGAAACACCATATATTTT. The chain uses TRBV6-5 and TRBJ1-3; TRBD1 might be the D (6 bases). The CDR3 consists of 15 residues. The V gene lost 7 bases and the J gene lost 0 bases, with 13 bases spanning the gap. The V gene's germline CDR1 is MNHEY and CDR2 SVGAGI.

This rearrangement joins TRBV19 to TRBJ1-5; D unclear. The CDR3 is made up of 15 amino acids. Trimming removed 1 base at V and 2 bases at J, with 9 bases between. Looked up from germline, CDR1 is LNHDA and CDR2 is SQIVND (reference sequence). The CDR3 DNA sequence: TGTGCCAGTAGTATAGGAGGAACAGGCAATCAGCCCCAGCATTTT. This encodes CASSIGGTGNQPQHF.

The CDR3 spells CSVSAGSNSPLHF. CDR3 DNA: TGCAGCGTTTCCGCAGGGAGTAATTCACCCCTCCACTTT. This chain connects TRBV29-1 to TRBJ1-6, with D maybe TRBD1 (5 bases). In germline, CDR1 is SQVTM, CDR2 ANQGSEA. Trimming took off 5 bases at V and 6 bases at J, with 11 bases between the two ends. This CDR3 is built from 13 residues.

V and J are TRBV7-9 and TRBJ2-3; 16 bases match TRBD2. This CDR3 is 18 amino acids long. The germline gives CDR1 SEHNR, CDR2 FQNEAQ (reference sequence). Trimming took 5 bases from V and 4 from J; bases not matched to a gene: 9. The CDR3 sequence is CASSTRLGLAGGADTQYF. The CDR3 DNA sequence: TGTGCCAGCAGCACAAGATTGGGACTAGCGGGAGGGGCAGATACGCAGTATTTT.

This clone was counted a single time. V and J are TRBV5-4 and TRBJ2-1; 9 positions match TRBD2. J was trimmed by 0 bases and V by 3 bases; bases with no gene match: 4. CDR3 length: 16 amino acids. The V gene's germline CDR1 is SGHNT and CDR2 YYREEE (reference sequence). This chain's CDR3 is CASSSSGTSSYNEQFF. The CDR3 nucleotides are TGTGCCAGCAGCTCTAGCGGGACGAGCTCCTACAATGAGCAGTTCTTC.

DNA for the CDR3: TGCGCCAGCAGCTTGGGGGGCTCTGGGGCCAACGTCCTGACTTTC. This encodes CASSLGGSGANVLTF. V is TRBV5-1 and J is TRBJ2-6; D is uncertain. Germline V gives CDR1 SGHRS, CDR2 YFSETQ. The CDR3 is 15 amino acids. Trimming took 0 bases from V and 0 from J, leaving 4 bases between them.

The chain recombines TRBV4-2 with TRBJ2-1; perhaps TRBD2 as D (5 bases). The ends were cut back, 0 bases at V and 1 base at J, with 10 bases in the middle. The CDR3 consists of 16 residues. The germline CDR1 and CDR2 sequences are LGHNA and YNFKEQ. Here the CDR3 DNA reads TGTGCCAGCAGCCAAGATCTAGGGAGTTCCTACAATGAGCAGTTCTTC. The encoded protein is CASSQDLGSSYNEQFF.

The J gene is TRBJ1-3, the V gene TRBV5-1, with D unclear. Trimming removed 0 bases at V and 3 bases at J, with 4 bases between. Germline CDR1 reads SGHRS; CDR2 reads YFSETQ. This CDR3 is 13 amino acids long. The CDR3 region is CASSLEGGNTIYF. CDR3 DNA: TGCGCCAGCAGCTTGGAAGGTGGAAACACCATATATTTT.

In DNA form, the CDR3 reads TGTGCCAGCTCACCTTCGACCGGGGGGACAGAATCCTACGAGCAGTACTTC. Its protein product is CASSPSTGGTESYEQYF. The gene calls are TRBV18 and TRBJ2-7, with D possibly being TRBD1 or TRBD2 (7 bases each). Trimming shortened V by 3 bases and J by 1 base, and 19 bases separated the two germline ends. This CDR3 has 17 amino acids. Per germline, CDR1 KGHSH and CDR2 LQKENI.

This clone rates as medium-sized. The rearrangement uses TRBV6-2 or TRBV6-3 and TRBJ1-5; TRBD1 is a possible D gene (5 bases). V dropped 3 bases and J dropped 4 bases, with 13 bases sitting between them. CDR3 length: 15 amino acids. CDR1 is MNHEY, CDR2 SVGEGT, per germline. CDR3 amino acids: CASSYQSGGNQPQHF. DNA of the CDR3: TGTGCCAGCAGTTATCAGTCCGGGGGGAATCAGCCCCAGCATTTT.

The chain couples TRBV11-2 to TRBJ2-7, with TRBD1 matching 7 bases. J was trimmed by 4 bases and V by 6 bases; bases with no gene match: 6. The CDR3 runs to 13 residues. Germline V gene lookup returns CDR1 SGHAT and CDR2 FQNNGV. The CDR3 sequence: CASSGTASYEQYF. The CDR3, as DNA: TGTGCCAGCAGTGGGACAGCTTCTTACGAGCAGTACTTC.

The chain employs TRBV3-1 (or the pseudogene TRBV3-2) and TRBJ2-1; 12 positions match TRBD2. The CDR3 is 15 amino acids. Trimming cost V 4 bases and J 6 bases; bases outside gene matches: 4. Germline CDR1 and CDR2: LGHDT and YNNKEL (reference sequence). CDR3 bases: TGTGCCAGCAGCCTTCCTAGCGGGAGGGCCAATGAGCAGTTCTTC. It is translated as CASSLPSGRANEQFF.